This T cell receptor (beta chain) was sequenced during a study of cytotoxic CD8 clonotypes in ibrutinib-treated CLL. This clone was counted only a few times. Some clones are missing from TCRdb's copy, which holds only in-frame ones; the method was immunoSEQ multiplex PCR. The sample yields over 250,000 clones, approximately 76% seen once. Source: PBMCs, taken at disease progression, from a patient treated with ibrutinib. This sequence originates from a human donor with chronic lymphocytic leukemia.

The CDR3 protein is CSVRVEGYTF. Written as DNA, the CDR3 is TGCAGCGTGCGGGTGGAGGGCTACACCTTC. The chain employs TRBV29-1 and TRBJ1-2; D is undetermined. CDR3 length: 10 amino acids. Germline V CDR1 and CDR2: SQVTM, ANQGSEA. Trimming pared 6 bases from V and 8 bases from J, leaving 10 bases between.